These 26 T cell receptor beta chains share one sample of origin, sequenced in a study of T cells after yellow fever vaccination. Each CDR3 protein gets one entry after TCRdb re-called the 5' RACE reads with MiXCR. The data show 230,000 or so distinct CDR3 sequences, about 3.5% seen once. Sequenced here: PBMCs, sampled 15 days after the yellow fever booster vaccination. These receptors all come from a man between 18 and 35 years old who received the YFV17D yellow fever vaccine.

This clonotype was counted many times. The V and J genes are TRBV29-1 and TRBJ2-1, with D possibly matching TRBD2 (5 bases). Germline V gene lookup returns CDR1 SQVTM and CDR2 ANQGSEA. This CDR3 is built from 16 residues. The V end was cut by 0 bases, the J end by 0 bases, with 12 bases between. The CDR3 DNA reads TGCAGCGTTGAAGAAGATCGCGGGCGCTCCTACAATGAGCAGTTCTTC. Translated, it gives CSVEEDRGRSYNEQFF.

At least ten counts were recorded for this clonotype. V usage is TRBV7-3 and J usage is TRBJ2-2; TRBD1 agrees at 12 bases. The CDR3 consists of 17 residues. Germline V gives CDR1 SGHTA, CDR2 FQGTGA. Trimming removed 1 base from V and 4 bases from J; junction bases left unmatched: 4. The CDR3 nucleotides read TGTGCCAGCAGCTTAAAGGGACAGGGGGCCTCCACCGGGGAGCTGTTTTTT. Translating gives CASSLKGQGASTGELFF.

This clonotype was seen ten or more times. The chain is built from TRBV9 and TRBJ2-3; 12 nucleotides match TRBD1. V shed 3 bases, J shed 5 bases, and the junction held 7 bases outside the gene matches. The CDR3 is made up of 16 amino acids. The germline V gene encodes CDR1 SGDLS and CDR2 YYNGEE. The CDR3 sequence: CASSGGQGAQGDTQYF. The DNA for the CDR3 is TGTGCCAGCAGCGGGGGACAGGGGGCGCAAGGAGATACGCAGTATTTT.

This clonotype came up many times. The V call is TRBV24-1, the J call TRBJ2-3, with D possibly called TRBD1 or TRBD2 (5 bases each). The ends were cut back, 0 bases at V and 0 bases at J, with 9 bases in the middle. CDR1 is KGHDR and CDR2 is SFDVKD in the germline V gene. CDR3 length: 16 amino acids. This CDR3 reads CATSDLSGPSTDTQYF. The DNA of the CDR3 is TGTGCCACCAGTGATTTGTCGGGACCTAGCACAGATACGCAGTATTTT.

This clonotype was found many times. The chain couples TRBV12-3 or TRBV12-4 to TRBJ2-1, with D tentatively TRBD2 (7 bases). The CDR3 contains 16 residues. The V and J ends lost 5 bases and 0 bases respectively, with 14 bases between them. CDR3: CASSPGAGASYNEQFF. CDR3 nucleotides: TGTGCCAGCAGTCCGGGGGCGGGGGCCTCCTACAATGAGCAGTTCTTC.

This clonotype was counted at least ten times. V usage is TRBV9 and J usage is TRBJ2-1; D may be TRBD1 or TRBD2 (5 bases each). Per the germline V gene, CDR1 is SGDLS and CDR2 is YYNGEE. The CDR3 consists of 17 residues. V gave up 0 bases and J gave up 3 bases, with 16 bases separating them. The CDR3 bases are TGTGCCAGCAGCGTAGTCCCAACCGGGACGAACTACAATGAGCAGTTCTTC. Translating gives CASSVVPTGTNYNEQFF.

This clonotype has a count of ten or more. V usage is TRBV5-1 and J usage is TRBJ1-3; D remains ambiguous. The germline V and J ends were trimmed by 4 bases and 2 bases, with 13 bases remaining between them. Germline V gives CDR1 SGHRS, CDR2 YFSETQ. The CDR3 is 15 amino acids. The CDR3 region is CASSPGRITGNTIYF. CDR3 coding DNA: TGCGCCAGCAGCCCCGGACGCATAACTGGAAACACCATATATTTT.

There are many counts of this clonotype. The V and J genes are TRBV7-2 and TRBJ2-7, with 9 positions matching TRBD1. CDR3 length equals 17 residues. The germline CDR1 and CDR2 sequences are SGHTA and FQGNSA. With 2 bases clipped from V and 6 bases from J, the junction kept 14 bases outside the gene matches. CDR3 amino acids: CASSLRFQGQGLSEQYF. CDR3 nucleotide sequence: TGTGCCAGCAGCTTAAGATTTCAGGGACAGGGTTTGTCCGAGCAGTACTTC.

At least ten counts were recorded for this clonotype. The V and J genes are TRBV19 and TRBJ1-1; no firm D call. Germline V gene sequence: CDR1 LNHDA, CDR2 SQIVND (reference sequence). V was cut by 3 bases and J by 3 bases, with 20 bases left in between. This CDR3 spans 17 amino acids. In nucleotides, the CDR3 is TGTGCCAGTAGTATCGACCCTCGGGTAGGTCTGGACACTGAAGCTTTCTTT. Translation gives CASSIDPRVGLDTEAFF.

This clonotype was found many times. V usage is TRBV28 and J usage is TRBJ2-4; possible D gene TRBD1, 5 bases. The CDR3 spans 14 residues. The V and J ends lost 6 bases and 0 bases respectively, with 9 bases between them. The V gene's germline CDR1 is MDHEN and CDR2 SYDVKM. CDR3 DNA sequence: TGTGCCAGCAGCGACAGCGTAGCCAAAAACATTCAGTACTTC. This sequence encodes CASSDSVAKNIQYF. The entire variable domain, with the rest obtained from reference TRBV28 and TRBJ2-4, is as follows: DVKVTQSSRYLVKRTGEKVFLECVQDMDHENMFWYRQDPGLGLRLIYFSYDVKMKEKGDIPEGYSVSREKKERFSLILESASTNQTSMYLCASSDSVAKNIQYFGAGTRLSVL.

In this sample, this clonotype turned up many times. The DNA for the CDR3 is TGTGCCAGCAGTTACTCGAGGGAGACCTCCGGAAGTGACACCGGGGAGCTGTTTTTT. Translation gives CASSYSRETSGSDTGELFF. The V and J genes are TRBV6-2 or TRBV6-3 and TRBJ2-2; D perhaps matches TRBD2 (5 bases). Germline CDR1 MNHEY, CDR2 SVGEGT. The CDR3 totals 19 residues. Trimming removed 0 bases from V and 3 bases from J, with 20 bases in between.

This clonotype occurred many times. J is TRBJ2-7 and V is TRBV6-1, with D possibly called TRBD1 or TRBD2 (5 bases each). The CDR3 runs 17 residues. Trimming shortened V by 4 bases and J by 3 bases, and 22 bases separated the two germline ends. Germline V lookup: CDR1 MNHNS, CDR2 SASEGT. The CDR3 sequence: CASSVRVGDLSVYEQYF. CDR3 DNA: TGTGCCAGCAGTGTTAGGGTGGGGGACCTTTCCGTCTACGAGCAGTACTTC.

This clonotype was seen many times. The chain has TRBV2 and TRBJ2-7; D is undetermined. Germline values: CDR1 SNHLY, CDR2 FYNNEI. The V and J ends lost 4 bases and 7 bases respectively, with 11 bases between them. The CDR3 length is 12 residues. CDR3 nucleotide sequence: TGTGCCAGCAGTGGTGAGGCAAAAGAGCAGTACGTC. It is translated as CASSGEAKEQYV.

The table lists this clonotype with many counts. The J gene is TRBJ1-2, the V gene TRBV7-2; no clear D. The CDR3 is made up of 15 amino acids. Per the germline V gene, CDR1 is SGHTA and CDR2 is FQGNSA. The V end was cut by 8 bases, the J end by 2 bases, with 18 bases between. The CDR3 loop is CASSGVPGLNYGYTF. CDR3 nucleotides: TGTGCCAGCTCCGGAGTCCCGGGGTTGAACTATGGCTACACCTTC.

In this sample, this clonotype turned up many times. The chain combines TRBV11-2 with TRBJ1-1, with TRBD1 as a possible D gene (6 bases). V lost 7 bases and J lost 4, with 19 bases in between. In germline, CDR1 is SGHAT, CDR2 FQNNGV. CDR3 length equals 15 residues. In nucleotides, the CDR3 is TGTGCCAGCACCCTACAGGGCCCCTCGGGCACTGAAGCTTTCTTT. Its translation is CASTLQGPSGTEAFF.

This clonotype was recorded at least ten times. The chain recombines TRBV20-1 with TRBJ2-5, with no clear D. This CDR3 has 13 residues. V lost 6 bases to trimming and J lost 9 bases, with 20 bases between them. Looked up from germline, CDR1 is DFQATT and CDR2 is SNEGSKA (reference sequence). The CDR3 loop is CSATPGHLAPQYF. The CDR3 coding sequence is TGCAGTGCAACGCCGGGCCACCTTGCCCCCCAGTACTTC.

This clonotype was found many times. The chain recombines TRBV27 with TRBJ1-2, with TRBD1 identical over 7 bases. Germline V CDR1 and CDR2: MNHEY, SMNVEV (reference sequence). V shed 3 bases, J shed 8 bases, and the junction held 12 bases outside the gene matches. The CDR3 spans 15 residues. The CDR3 is CASSLGLGGQGGYTF. CDR3 DNA sequence: TGTGCCAGCAGTTTGGGCCTAGGGGGCCAGGGGGGCTACACCTTC.

This clonotype was picked up many times. This rearrangement joins TRBV7-2 to TRBJ2-7, with 8 bases aligning to TRBD2. V was pared by 3 bases and J by 3 bases, with 1 base of the junction left unmatched. Looked up from germline, CDR1 is SGHTA and CDR2 is FQGNSA. The CDR3 is 13 amino acids. The chain's CDR3 is CASSLGLVYEQYF. CDR3 coding DNA: TGTGCCAGCAGCTTGGGACTAGTCTACGAGCAGTACTTC.

This clonotype came up many times. The rearrangement joins TRBV7-3 to TRBJ2-2; D remains unclear. The CDR3 is 15 residues long. CDR1 and CDR2 (germline): SGHTA, FQGTGA. Between the trimmed V and J ends, which lost 4 bases and 0 bases, there was a span of 9 bases. The CDR3 DNA follows: TGTGCCAGCAGCTCGACTCCTTCGAACACCGGGGAGCTGTTTTTT. Protein sequence: CASSSTPSNTGELFF.

This clonotype showed up many times. The chain combines TRBV6-1 with TRBJ2-7; D is possibly TRBD1 (6 bases). Looked up from germline, CDR1 is MNHNS and CDR2 is SASEGT. V gave up 5 bases and J gave up 6 bases, with 11 bases separating them. The CDR3 extends over 12 amino acids. The DNA of the CDR3 is TGTGCCAGCAGTCCACAGGGAACCGAGCAGTACTTC. Protein product: CASSPQGTEQYF.

This clonotype has a count of ten or more. The chain combines TRBV21-1 with TRBJ2-1; the table assigns TRBD2, which was not confirmed against the DNA. TRBV21-1 is annotated as a pseudogene. The CDR3 has 15 amino acids. The CDR3: CASSKETGLYNEQFF. The CDR3 nucleotides read TGTGCCAGCTCAAAGGAAACGGGCCTTTACAATGAGCAGTTCTTC.

This clonotype has at least ten counts. CDR3 amino acids: CASRLGQGYYGYTF. The CDR3, as DNA: TGTGCCAGCAGACTCGGACAGGGGTACTATGGCTACACCTTC. V and J are TRBV6-1 and TRBJ1-2; the match to TRBD1 covers 9 bases. Trimming at V came to 6 bases and at J to 3 bases, leaving 5 bases not matched to a gene. The germline V gene encodes CDR1 MNHNS and CDR2 SASEGT. The CDR3 length is 14 residues.

This clonotype was seen ten or more times. This chain uses TRBV6-5 with TRBJ2-1; 8 bases line up with TRBD1. CDR1 is MNHEY and CDR2 is SVGAGI in the germline V gene. The CDR3 extends over 15 amino acids. V lost 5 bases and J lost 6; bases outside the gene matches: 9. This chain's CDR3 is CASSPHAGGRNEQFF. Written as DNA, the CDR3 is TGTGCCAGCAGTCCCCATGCAGGGGGCCGCAATGAGCAGTTCTTC.

This clonotype has a count of ten or more. The J gene is TRBJ2-5, the V gene TRBV5-5; D is uncertain. Trimming took 0 bases from V and 0 from J, leaving 6 bases between them. This CDR3 has 14 amino acids. Germline-derived CDR1 and CDR2 are SGHKS and YYEKEE (reference sequence). CDR3 sequence reads: CASSLEEYQETQYF. The CDR3 coding sequence is TGTGCCAGCAGCTTGGAGGAGTACCAAGAGACCCAGTACTTC. Full variable domain (rest looked up from reference TRBV5-5 and TRBJ2-5): DAGVTQSPTHLIKTRGQQVTLRCSPISGHKSVSWYQQVLGQGPQFIFQYYEKEERGRGNFPDRFSARQFPNYSSELNVNALLLGDSALYLCASSLEEYQETQYFGPGTRLLVL.

This clonotype was seen repeatedly, ten times or more. V gene TRBV18 combines with J gene TRBJ2-7, with 8 bases matching TRBD1. This CDR3 is built from 14 residues. Germline trimming cut 4 bases from V and 2 bases from J; bases unmatched to any gene: 4. Germline V gene sequence: CDR1 KGHSH, CDR2 LQKENI. CDR3 nucleotides: TGTGCCAGCTCACGACAGGGGTCCACCTACGAGCAGTACTTC. Its protein is CASSRQGSTYEQYF.

This clonotype was picked up many times. V gene TRBV2 combines with J gene TRBJ1-5, with 9 bases lining up with TRBD1. Germline V gene data show CDR1 as SNHLY and CDR2 as FYNNEI. The CDR3 is 14 amino acids. J was trimmed by 5 bases and V by 6 bases; bases with no gene match: 5. CDR3 region: CASRIGQGHQPQHF. As DNA, the CDR3 is TGTGCCAGCAGGATTGGACAGGGGCATCAGCCCCAGCATTTT.